This T cell receptor beta chain was identified in a study of Tregs in tolerant kidney transplant recipients. Study-wide context: The nonmyeloablative bone marrow transplants came from related graft donors, with transient mixed chimerism. Whole-study results and caveats: Expanding Tregs on activated donor B cells appeared to best identify donor-specific TCRbeta clones.

On this clone: Its antigen is not identified. The sample holds other DNA sequences that translate to the same CDR3.

Thawed PBMCs were FACS-sorted into unstimulated CD4+CD25+CD127- regulatory T cells, CD4+CD25- non-regulatory cells, CD4 and CD8 cells. The data were produced by immunoSEQ multiplex PCR, yet TCRdb's version contains in-frame clones alone and is incomplete. This sample has about 66,000 clones; just under 95% occur once, and the top ten carry approximately 10%. This specimen consisted of CD8+ T cells from blood, obtained before the transplant. The sequence came from a human donor who received a combined kidney and bone marrow transplant.

The CDR3 DNA reads TGTGCCAGCAGCTTGGCATCCGGGACTATATCCCCCCTCCACTTT. Residues: CASSLASGTISPLHF. V usage is TRBV5-6 and J usage is TRBJ1-6, with D possibly being TRBD1 (5 bases). The CDR3 runs to 15 residues. V was pared by 0 bases and J by 13 bases, with 17 bases between. Germline loops: CDR1 SGHDT, CDR2 YYEEEE.